This T cell receptor beta chain is drawn from a study of blood T cell repertoires in COVID-19. Germline lookup yields CDR1 SQVTM and CDR2 ANQGSEA. The CDR3 length is 13 residues. V lost 5 bases, J lost 4 bases, and 9 bases lay in between. Clones were read by immunoSEQ multiplex PCR, and TCRdb kept only the in-frame ones, dropping some. Of approximately 200,000 clones in the sample, around 94% are singletons; the top ten hold 0.7% to 0.8%. Material: peripheral blood. The TCR comes from a man aged 25-45 years with COVID-19, enrolled during active disease. The chain has TRBV29-1 and TRBJ1-6; maybe TRBD1 (6 bases). The CDR3 loop reads CSVRTAYNSPLHF. The CDR3 coding sequence is TGCAGCGTTCGGACAGCATATAATTCACCCCTCCACTTT. The full variable domain, with the rest looked up from reference TRBV29-1 and TRBJ1-6, is SAVISQKPSRDICQRGTSLTIQCQVDSQVTMMFWYRQQPGQSLTLIATANQGSEATYESGFVIDKFPISRPNLTFSTLTVSNMSPEDSSIYLCSVRTAYNSPLHFGNGTRLTVT.